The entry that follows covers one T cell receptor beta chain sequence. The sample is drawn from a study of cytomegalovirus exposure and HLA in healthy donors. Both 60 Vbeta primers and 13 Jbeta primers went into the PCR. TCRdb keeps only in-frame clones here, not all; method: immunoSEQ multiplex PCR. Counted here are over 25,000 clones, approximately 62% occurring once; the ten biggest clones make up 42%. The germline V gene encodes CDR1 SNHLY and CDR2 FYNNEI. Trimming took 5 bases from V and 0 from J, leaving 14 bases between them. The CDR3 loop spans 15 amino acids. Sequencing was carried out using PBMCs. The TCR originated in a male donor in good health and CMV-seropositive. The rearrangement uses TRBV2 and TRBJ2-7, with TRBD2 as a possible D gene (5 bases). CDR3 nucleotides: TGTGCCAGCAGTACCCAAGGAGGCAGCTCCTACGAGCAGTACTTC. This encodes CASSTQGGSSYEQYF.